The TCR beta chain described here comes from a study of graft-versus-host responses after intestinal transplantation. Repertoires were generated with immunoSEQ multiplex PCR, while TCRdb's copy carries only in-frame clones and drops some. The table lists roughly 20,000 clones, roughly half of them singletons. V lost 2 bases to trimming and J lost 6 bases; unmatched junction nucleotides: 2. The CDR3 is made up of 15 amino acids. Per the germline V gene, CDR1 is SGHDN and CDR2 is FVKESK. Each mixed lymphocyte reaction held around 200,000 CFSE-labeled responders and around 200,000 irradiated violet-dye-labeled stimulators. A few counts support this clone.

This receptor was obtained from a human patient who received an intestinal transplant. V usage is TRBV14 and J usage is TRBJ2-1, with 12 bases identical to TRBD2. The sample consisted of alloreactive CD4+ T cells from a mixed lymphocyte reaction culture, taken before intestinal transplant. The subset denotes: CFSE-low proliferating T cells sorted from roughly 6-day pre-transplant mixed lymphocyte reaction (GvH or HvG direction). Written as DNA, the CDR3 is TGTGCCAGCAGCCAACGGGGACTAGCGGGCAATGAGCAGTTCTTC. Amino acid sequence: CASSQRGLAGNEQFF. The complete variable domain, with remaining parts taken from reference TRBV14 and TRBJ2-1, reads EAGVTQFPSHSVIEKGQTVTLRCDPISGHDNLYWYRRVMGKEIKFLLHFVKESKQDESGMPNNRFLAERTGGTYSTLKVQPAELEDSGVYFCASSQRGLAGNEQFFGPGTRLTVL.